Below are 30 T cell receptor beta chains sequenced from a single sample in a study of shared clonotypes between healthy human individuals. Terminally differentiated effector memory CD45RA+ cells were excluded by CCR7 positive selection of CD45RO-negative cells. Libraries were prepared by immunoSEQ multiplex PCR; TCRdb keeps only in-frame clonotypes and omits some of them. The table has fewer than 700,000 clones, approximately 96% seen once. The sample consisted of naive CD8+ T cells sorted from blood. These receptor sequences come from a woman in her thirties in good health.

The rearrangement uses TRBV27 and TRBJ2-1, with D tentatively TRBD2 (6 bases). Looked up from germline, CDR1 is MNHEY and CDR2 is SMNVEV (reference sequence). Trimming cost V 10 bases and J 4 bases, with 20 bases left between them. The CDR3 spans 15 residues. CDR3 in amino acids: CATSLGSGTYNEQFF. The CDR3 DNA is TGTGCCACCTCCTTGGGTAGCGGAACTTACAATGAGCAGTTCTTC.

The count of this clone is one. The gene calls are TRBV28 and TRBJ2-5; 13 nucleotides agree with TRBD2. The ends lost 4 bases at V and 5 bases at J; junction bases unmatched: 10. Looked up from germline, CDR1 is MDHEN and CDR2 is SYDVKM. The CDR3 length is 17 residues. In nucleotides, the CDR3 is TGTGCCAGCAGTTCCCCCGGGACTAGCGGGATCCGGGAGACCCAGTACTTC. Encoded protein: CASSSPGTSGIRETQYF.

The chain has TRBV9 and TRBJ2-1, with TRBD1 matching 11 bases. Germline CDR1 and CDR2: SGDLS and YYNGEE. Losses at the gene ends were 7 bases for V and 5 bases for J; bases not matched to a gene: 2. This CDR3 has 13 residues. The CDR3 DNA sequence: TGTGCCAGCCAGGGACAGGGGGACAATGAGCAGTTCTTC. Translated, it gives CASQGQGDNEQFF.

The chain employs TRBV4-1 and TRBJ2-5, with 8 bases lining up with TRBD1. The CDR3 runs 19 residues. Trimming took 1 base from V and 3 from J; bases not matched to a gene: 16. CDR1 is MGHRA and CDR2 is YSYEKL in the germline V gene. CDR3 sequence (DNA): TGCGCCAGCAGCCAAGGTTTCCCCGGACAGGGCCCGGCGGAAGAGACCCAGTACTTC. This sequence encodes CASSQGFPGQGPAEETQYF.

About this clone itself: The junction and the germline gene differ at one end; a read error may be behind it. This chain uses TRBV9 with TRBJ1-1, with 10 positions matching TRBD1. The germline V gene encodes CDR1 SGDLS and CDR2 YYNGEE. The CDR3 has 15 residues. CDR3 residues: CASRAPGQGNTEASF. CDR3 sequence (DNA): TGTGCCAGCAGAGCTCCGGGACAGGGGAACACTGAAGCTTCCTTT.

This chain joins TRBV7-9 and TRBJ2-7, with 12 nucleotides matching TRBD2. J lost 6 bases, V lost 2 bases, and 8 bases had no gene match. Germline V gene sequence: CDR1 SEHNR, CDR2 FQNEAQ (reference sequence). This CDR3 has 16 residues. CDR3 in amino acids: CASSLTSLAGGLEQYF. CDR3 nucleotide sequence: TGTGCCAGCAGCTTAACCAGTCTAGCGGGAGGGCTCGAGCAGTACTTC.

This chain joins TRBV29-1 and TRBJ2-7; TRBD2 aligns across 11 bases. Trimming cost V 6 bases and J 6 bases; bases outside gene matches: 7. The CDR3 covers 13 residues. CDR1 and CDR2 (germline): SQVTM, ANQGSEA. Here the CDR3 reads CSVGSGRAAEQYF. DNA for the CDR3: TGCAGCGTGGGTAGCGGGAGGGCCGCCGAGCAGTACTTC.

For the CDR3, the DNA is TGTGCCAGTAGTATTGACAGTCTAAGGAGCTCCTACGAGCAGTACTTC. Encoded protein: CASSIDSLRSSYEQYF. This chain links TRBV19 with TRBJ2-7; maybe TRBD1 (5 bases). The ends were cut back, 3 bases at V and 0 bases at J, with 15 bases in the middle. Germline CDR1 LNHDA, CDR2 SQIVND (reference sequence). This CDR3 contains 16 residues.

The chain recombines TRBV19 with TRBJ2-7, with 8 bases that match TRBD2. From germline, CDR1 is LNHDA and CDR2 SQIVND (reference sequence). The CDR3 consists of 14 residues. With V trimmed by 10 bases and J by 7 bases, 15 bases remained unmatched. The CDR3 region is CATTHGTSINEQYF. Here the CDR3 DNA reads TGTGCCACCACCCACGGGACTAGTATTAATGAGCAGTACTTC.

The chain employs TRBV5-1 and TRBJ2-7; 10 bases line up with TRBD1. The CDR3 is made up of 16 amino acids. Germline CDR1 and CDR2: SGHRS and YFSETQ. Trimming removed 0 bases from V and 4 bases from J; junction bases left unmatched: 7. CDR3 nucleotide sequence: TGCGCCAGCAGCTTGGGAGGGACAGGGGTTCGATACGAGCAGTACTTC. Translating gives CASSLGGTGVRYEQYF.

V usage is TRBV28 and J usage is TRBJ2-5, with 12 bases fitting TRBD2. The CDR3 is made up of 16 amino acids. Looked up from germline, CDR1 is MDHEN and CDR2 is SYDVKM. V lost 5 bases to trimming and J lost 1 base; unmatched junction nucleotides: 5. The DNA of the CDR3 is TGTGCCAGCAGTGGCTTGACTAGCGGGAGCCAAGAGACCCAGTACTTC. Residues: CASSGLTSGSQETQYF.

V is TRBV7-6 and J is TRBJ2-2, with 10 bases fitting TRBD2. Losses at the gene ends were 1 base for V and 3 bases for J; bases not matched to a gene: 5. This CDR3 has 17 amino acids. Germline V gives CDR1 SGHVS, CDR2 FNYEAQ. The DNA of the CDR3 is TGTGCCAGCAGCTTAGAGCTAGCGGGAGCTGACACCGGGGAGCTGTTTTTT. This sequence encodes CASSLELAGADTGELFF.

The CDR3 loop is CASSPIPSSYNEQFF. The CDR3 DNA reads TGTGCCAGCAGCCCAATTCCGAGCTCCTACAATGAGCAGTTCTTC. The chain joins TRBV7-2 to TRBJ2-1, with no clear D. Germline CDR1 SGHTA, CDR2 FQGNSA. This CDR3 contains 15 residues. V lost 5 bases and J 0 bases, leaving 11 bases between the germline ends.

The CDR3 nucleotides are TGTGCCAGCAGCTCCTACGGCGGGAGTGGCTACGAGCAGTACTTC. Translated, it gives CASSSYGGSGYEQYF. J is TRBJ2-7 and V is TRBV7-9; 7 positions agree with TRBD2. V lost 4 bases and J lost 3; bases outside the gene matches: 9. The CDR3 has 15 amino acids. Germline assignment: CDR1 SEHNR and CDR2 FQNEAQ (reference sequence).

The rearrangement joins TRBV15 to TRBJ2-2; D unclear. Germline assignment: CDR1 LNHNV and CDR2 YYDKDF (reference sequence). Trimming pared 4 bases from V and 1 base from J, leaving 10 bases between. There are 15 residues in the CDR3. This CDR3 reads CATSKGPGNTGELFF. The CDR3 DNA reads TGTGCCACCAGCAAAGGACCAGGGAACACCGGGGAGCTGTTTTTT.

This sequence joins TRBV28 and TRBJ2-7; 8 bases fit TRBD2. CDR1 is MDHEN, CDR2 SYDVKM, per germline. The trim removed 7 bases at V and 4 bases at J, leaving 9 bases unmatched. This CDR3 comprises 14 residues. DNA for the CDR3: TGTGCCAGCACCCGAGCGGGAGCTGGTTACGAGCAGTACTTC. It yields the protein CASTRAGAGYEQYF.

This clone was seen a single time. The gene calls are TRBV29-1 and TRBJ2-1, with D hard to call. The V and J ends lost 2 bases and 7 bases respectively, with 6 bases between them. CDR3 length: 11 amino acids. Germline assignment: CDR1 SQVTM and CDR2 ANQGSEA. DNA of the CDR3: TGCAGCGTTGAACCTCGGAATGAGCAGTTCTTC. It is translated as CSVEPRNEQFF.

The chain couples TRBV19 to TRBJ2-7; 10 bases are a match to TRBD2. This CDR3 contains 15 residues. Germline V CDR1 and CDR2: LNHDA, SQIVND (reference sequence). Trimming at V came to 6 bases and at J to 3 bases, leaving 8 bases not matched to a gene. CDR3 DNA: TGTGCCAGTAGAGAGGGGCTAGCGGGAGTCTACGAGCAGTACTTC. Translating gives CASREGLAGVYEQYF.

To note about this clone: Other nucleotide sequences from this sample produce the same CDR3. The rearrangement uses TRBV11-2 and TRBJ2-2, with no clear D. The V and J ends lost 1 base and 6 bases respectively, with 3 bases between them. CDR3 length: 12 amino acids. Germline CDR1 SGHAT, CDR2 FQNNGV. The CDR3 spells CASSLGSGELFF. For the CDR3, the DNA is TGTGCCAGCAGCTTAGGGTCCGGGGAGCTGTTTTTT.

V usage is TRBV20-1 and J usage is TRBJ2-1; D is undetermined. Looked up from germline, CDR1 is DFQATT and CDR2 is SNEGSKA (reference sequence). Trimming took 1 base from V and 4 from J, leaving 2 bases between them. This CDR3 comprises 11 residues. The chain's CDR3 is CSARAYNEQFF. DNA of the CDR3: TGCAGTGCTAGAGCATACAATGAGCAGTTCTTC.

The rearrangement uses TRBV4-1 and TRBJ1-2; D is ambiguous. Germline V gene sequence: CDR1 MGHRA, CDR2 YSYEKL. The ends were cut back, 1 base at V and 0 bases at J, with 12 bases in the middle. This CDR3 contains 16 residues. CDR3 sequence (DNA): TGCGCCAGCAGCCAAGTAACAACAGACCCTAACTATGGCTACACCTTC. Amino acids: CASSQVTTDPNYGYTF.

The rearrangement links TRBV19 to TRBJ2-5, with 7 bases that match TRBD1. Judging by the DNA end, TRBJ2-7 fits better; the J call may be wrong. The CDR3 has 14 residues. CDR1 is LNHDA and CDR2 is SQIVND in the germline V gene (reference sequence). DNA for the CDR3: TGTGCCAGTAGTATCTCGACAGGGCACTACGAGCAGTACTTC. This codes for CASSISTGHYEQYF.

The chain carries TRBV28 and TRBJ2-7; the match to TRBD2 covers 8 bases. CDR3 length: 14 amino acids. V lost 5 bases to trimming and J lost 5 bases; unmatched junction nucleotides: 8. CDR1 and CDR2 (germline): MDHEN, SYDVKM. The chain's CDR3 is CASSLTGTSNEQYF. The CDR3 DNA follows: TGTGCCAGCAGTCTCACCGGGACTAGTAACGAGCAGTACTTC.

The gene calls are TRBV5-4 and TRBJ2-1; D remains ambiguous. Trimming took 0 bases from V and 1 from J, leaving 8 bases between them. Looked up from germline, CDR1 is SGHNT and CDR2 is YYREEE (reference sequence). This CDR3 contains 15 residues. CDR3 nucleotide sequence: TGTGCCAGCAGCTTGGCAGCGAGATCCTACAATGAGCAGTTCTTC. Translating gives CASSLAARSYNEQFF.

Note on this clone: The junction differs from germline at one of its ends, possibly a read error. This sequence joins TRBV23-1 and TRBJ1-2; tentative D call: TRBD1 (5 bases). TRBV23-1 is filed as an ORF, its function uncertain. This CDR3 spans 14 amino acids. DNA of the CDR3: TGCGCCAGCAGACGCGGGGGGAGGGCGGATGGCGACACCTTC. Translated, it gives CASRRGGRADGDTF.

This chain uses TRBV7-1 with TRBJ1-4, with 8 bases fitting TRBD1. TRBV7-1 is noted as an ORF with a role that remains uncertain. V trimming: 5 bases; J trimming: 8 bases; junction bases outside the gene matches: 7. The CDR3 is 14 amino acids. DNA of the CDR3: TGTGCCAGCAGCGCTGACAGGGGTTCCGAAAAACTGTTTTTT. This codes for CASSADRGSEKLFF.

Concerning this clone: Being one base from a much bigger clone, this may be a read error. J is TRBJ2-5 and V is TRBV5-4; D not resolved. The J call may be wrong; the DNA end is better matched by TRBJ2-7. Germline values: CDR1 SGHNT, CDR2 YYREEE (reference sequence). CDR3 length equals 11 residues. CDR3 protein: CASSSTYEQYF. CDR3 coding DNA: TGTGCCAGCAGCTCCACCTACGAGCAGTACTTC.

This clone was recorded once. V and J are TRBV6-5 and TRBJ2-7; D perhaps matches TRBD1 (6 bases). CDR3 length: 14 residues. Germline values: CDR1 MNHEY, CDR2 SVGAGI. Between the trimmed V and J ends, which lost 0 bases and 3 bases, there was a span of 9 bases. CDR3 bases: TGTGCCAGCAGTTACTCGGGACACAACTACGAGCAGTACTTC. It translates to CASSYSGHNYEQYF.

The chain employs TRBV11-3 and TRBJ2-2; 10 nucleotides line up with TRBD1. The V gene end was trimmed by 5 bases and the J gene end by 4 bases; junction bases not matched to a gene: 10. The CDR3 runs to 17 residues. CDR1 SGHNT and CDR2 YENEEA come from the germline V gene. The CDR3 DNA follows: TGTGCCAGCAGCCCGGGACAGGGGTTTTTAGGCACCGGGGAGCTGTTTTTT. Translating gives CASSPGQGFLGTGELFF.

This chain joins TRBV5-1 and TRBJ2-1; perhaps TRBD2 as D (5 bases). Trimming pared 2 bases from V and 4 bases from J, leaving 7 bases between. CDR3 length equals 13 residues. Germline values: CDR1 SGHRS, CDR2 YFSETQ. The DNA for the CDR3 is TGCGCCAGCAGCTTAGGAGGTTACAATGAGCAGTTCTTC. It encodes CASSLGGYNEQFF.